This T cell receptor (beta chain) was sequenced during a study of PD-1 blockade in classical Hodgkin lymphoma (dated by TCRdb to 2020 to 2022). Context from the whole study: Nivolumab dosing was 3 mg/kg intravenously every 2 weeks, continuing until either disease progression or unacceptable toxicity. To define a peripheral blood immune signature of response to PD-1 blockade in classical Hodgkin lymphoma, the study combined TCR beta sequencing with CyTOF. Points the paper makes about the study in general: Baseline diversity similar to that of newly diagnosed patients was observed in trial patients achieving complete response, whereas significantly lower diversity was observed in partial responders and progressors. The study was restricted to a single clinical trial cohort, and the causes of repertoire differences, possibly disease activity or prior therapy, were left undefined. CD4+ but not CD8+ TCR diversity rose significantly by C4D1 (p=0.0027 vs p=0.16), most apparent in complete responders (p=0.02). Lower diversity was observed in patients in whom nivolumab was started less than 1 year after ASCT, and these patients were excluded from later analyses so that confounding by immune reconstitution would be avoided. Newly diagnosed patients were reported to have lower baseline TCR diversity than healthy donors, and relapsed/refractory patients were reported to have lower baseline TCR diversity still.

Relative to germline, V is missing 11 bases and J is missing 7 bases, with 15 bases of the junction outside any gene match. CDR1 and CDR2 are drawn from the germline V gene (reference sequence): MNHEY, SMNVEV. The CDR3 starts with the cysteine, ends with the phenylalanine, and has 15 residues. Of all the DNA, just the CDR3 is kept, 45 bases in frame from base 1. The time point label corresponds to: cycle 1 day 1 (C1D1), immediately before nivolumab initiation. Relapse after autologous stem cell transplantation had occurred in all trial patients, and cohorts A, B and C were distinguished by prior brentuximab vedotin exposure. A total of more than 55 patients with relapsed/refractory classical Hodgkin lymphoma made up the trial cohort, and each patient's best overall response was complete response, partial response or progressive disease. Trial patients were treated with single-agent nivolumab in the multi-cohort phase II CheckMate 205 trial. An independent review committee assessed best overall response by applying the 2007 International Working Group response criteria. Trial PBMCs were collected just before the start of nivolumab (C1D1) and during therapy at cycle 2 day 1 and cycle 4 day 1. Peripheral blood was collected in 8 mL Vacutainer Cell Preparation Tubes, from which PBMCs were isolated by centrifugation and then cryopreserved.

Genomic DNA was extracted with the Qiagen DNeasy kit from unsorted PBMCs and from negatively selected CD4+ and CD8+ fractions. TCR beta CDR3 regions were subjected to amplification by immunoSEQ multiplex PCR with primers that anneal to V and J segments. A synthetic immune receptor repertoire was used to minimize amplification bias, and any residual bias was removed computationally once sequencing was done. Regarding the original processing steps: Repertoire diversity was quantified as the Shannon entropy index using custom Python scripts. Unsorted, CD4+ and CD8+ repertoires were analyzed separately, except for combined analyses in which CD4+ and CD8+ sequences were merged in silico. A clone counted as expanded when the clone's frequency after treatment rose at least 2-fold relative to C1D1, and clones undetected at baseline were given a pseudocount of 0.5. Clones with 0 or 1 copy at C1D1 were classified as singleton clones, and clones with 2 or more copies were classified as non-singleton clones. By matching protein sequences in sorted samples from the same patient, clones expanded in unsorted samples were annotated as CD4+, CD8+ or unknown. Wilcoxon tests on paired samples were used to test diversity changes from C1D1 to C4D1. TCRdb's version of the immuneACCESS table is confined to in-frame rearrangements and falls short of the full clone set. An unresolved V gene accounts for under half of the shortfall where checked; the remainder is of unknown origin. V, J and clone size derive from that table, while D and trimming were established from the DNA sequence. The sample has approximately 73,000 clones on record, approximately 94% of them singletons. 6.5% to 8% of the sample rests with the top ten.

Of note for this clone: Its antigen remains undetermined. Base qualities are missing; no much larger clone stands one base away.

The source was peripheral blood mononuclear cells (PBMCs), collected at baseline. The sequence derives from a human donor with classical Hodgkin lymphoma. The V and J segments used are TRBV27 and TRBJ2-3; TRBD2 fits 10 bases in the junction. Here the CDR3 is given as CAWMGLAPWINTQYF. DNA sequence: TGTGCCTGGATGGGACTAGCGCCTTGGATTAATACGCAGTATTTT.